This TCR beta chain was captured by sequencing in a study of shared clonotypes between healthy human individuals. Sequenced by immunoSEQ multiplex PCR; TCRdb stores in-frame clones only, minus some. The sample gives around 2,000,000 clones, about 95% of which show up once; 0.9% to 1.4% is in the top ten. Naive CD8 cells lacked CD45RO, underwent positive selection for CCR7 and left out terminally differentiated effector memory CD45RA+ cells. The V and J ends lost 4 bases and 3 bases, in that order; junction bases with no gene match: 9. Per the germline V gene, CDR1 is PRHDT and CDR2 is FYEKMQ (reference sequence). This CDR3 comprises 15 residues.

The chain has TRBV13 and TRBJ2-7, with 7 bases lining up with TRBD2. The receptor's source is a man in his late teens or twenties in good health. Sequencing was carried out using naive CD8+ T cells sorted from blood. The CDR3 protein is CASSSPASGNYEQYF. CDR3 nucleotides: TGTGCCAGCAGCTCCCCGGCTAGCGGAAACTACGAGCAGTACTTC.